This TCR beta chain is from a study of T cells after yellow fever vaccination. Trimming stripped 4 bases from V and 5 bases from J, with 19 bases between. Germline V gene lookup returns CDR1 SGDLS and CDR2 YYNGEE. This CDR3 comprises 15 residues. TCRdb re-called the 5' RACE reads with MiXCR, one entry per CDR3 protein. The sample records under 500,000 distinct CDR3 sequences, roughly a sixth being singletons. The V and J genes are TRBV9 and TRBJ2-7; D assignment may be TRBD1 or TRBD2 (5 bases each). The input for sequencing was PBMCs, taken before the yellow fever booster vaccination. This clonotype originated in a man aged 18 to 30 who received the YFV17D yellow fever vaccine. The DNA of the CDR3 is TGTGCCAGCAGCCCAACTGACACGAGGGGCCACGAGCAGTACTTC. Protein: CASSPTDTRGHEQYF.